The source of this T cell receptor (beta chain) is a study of blood T cell repertoires in COVID-19. Study background: Acute and convalescent COVID-19 samples came from the United States, Italy and Spain. T cells, B-cell-depleted T cells, or PBMCs provided the cDNA or gDNA that served as material.

In the original processing: Reference gene primer amplification in the assay estimated nucleated cell counts. Sequencing used immunoSEQ multiplex PCR; TCRdb keeps in-frame clones, though not all of them. The V and J calls and the clone size are those of that table, but D and trimming were determined from the DNA. The sample consists of 90,000 or so clones, roughly 77% of them appearing once. Germline loops: CDR1 SGHVS, CDR2 FNYEAQ. V lost 7 bases and J lost 5; bases outside the gene matches: 10. This CDR3 is 15 amino acids long. Sequenced: peripheral blood. This chain uses TRBV7-6 with TRBJ1-5, with 8 bases identical to TRBD1. The clonotype comes from a human donor in a cohort sampled during active COVID-19. This CDR3 reads CASTTTGDPYQPQHF. The CDR3 DNA follows: TGTGCCAGCACAACGACAGGGGACCCCTATCAGCCCCAGCATTTT.